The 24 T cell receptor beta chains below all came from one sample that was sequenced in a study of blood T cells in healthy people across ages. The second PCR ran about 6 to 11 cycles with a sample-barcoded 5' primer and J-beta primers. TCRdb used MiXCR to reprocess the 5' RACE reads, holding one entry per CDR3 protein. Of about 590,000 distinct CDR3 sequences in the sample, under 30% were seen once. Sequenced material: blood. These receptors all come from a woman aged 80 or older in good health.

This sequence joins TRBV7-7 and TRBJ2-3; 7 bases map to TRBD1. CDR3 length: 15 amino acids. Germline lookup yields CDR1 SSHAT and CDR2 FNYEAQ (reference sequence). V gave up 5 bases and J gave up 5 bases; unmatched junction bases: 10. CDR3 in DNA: TGTGCCAGCAGCCAAACAGGGGTCCGAGGAGATACGCAGTATTTT. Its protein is CASSQTGVRGDTQYF.

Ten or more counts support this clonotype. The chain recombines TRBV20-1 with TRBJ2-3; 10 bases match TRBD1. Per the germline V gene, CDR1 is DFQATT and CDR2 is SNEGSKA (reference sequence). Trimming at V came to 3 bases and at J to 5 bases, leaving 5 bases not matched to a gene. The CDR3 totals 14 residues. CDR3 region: CSARFDRGRDTQYF. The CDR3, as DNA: TGCAGTGCTAGGTTTGACAGGGGGCGAGATACGCAGTATTTT.

The CDR3 coding sequence is TGCAGTGCTAGAGAGGGGGGGGTAGCCACCGGGGAGCTGTTTTTT. It is translated as CSAREGGVATGELFF. The rearrangement links TRBV20-1 to TRBJ2-2; 7 positions agree with TRBD2. CDR1 is DFQATT, CDR2 SNEGSKA, per germline (reference sequence). The CDR3 contains 15 residues. The V segment lost 0 bases and the J segment 4 bases; nucleotides outside the gene matches: 5.

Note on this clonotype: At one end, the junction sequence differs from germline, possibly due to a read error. As DNA, the CDR3 is TGTACCAGCAGTTCTTACAGGGGGCAGGGGTACGAGCAGTACTTC. This gives the protein CTSSSYRGQGYEQYF. The chain employs TRBV28 and TRBJ2-7; 9 nucleotides align to TRBD1. This CDR3 has 15 residues. Germline V gene lookup returns CDR1 MDHEN and CDR2 SYDVKM.

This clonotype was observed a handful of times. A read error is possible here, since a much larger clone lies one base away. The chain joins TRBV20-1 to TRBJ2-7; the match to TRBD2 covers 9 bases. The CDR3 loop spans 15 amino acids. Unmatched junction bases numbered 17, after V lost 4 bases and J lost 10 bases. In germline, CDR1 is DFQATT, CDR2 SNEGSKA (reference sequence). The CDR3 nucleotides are TGCAGTGCTACCCTAAGTAGCGGGGGTCTTGGGGCCCAGTACTTC. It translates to CSATLSSGGLGAQYF.

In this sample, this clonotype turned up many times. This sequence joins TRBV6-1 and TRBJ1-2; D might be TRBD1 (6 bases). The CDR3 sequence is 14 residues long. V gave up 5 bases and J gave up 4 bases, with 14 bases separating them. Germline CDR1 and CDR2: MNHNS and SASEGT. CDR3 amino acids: CASSKTGEVYGYTF. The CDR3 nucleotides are TGTGCCAGCAGTAAGACAGGAGAGGTCTATGGCTACACCTTC.

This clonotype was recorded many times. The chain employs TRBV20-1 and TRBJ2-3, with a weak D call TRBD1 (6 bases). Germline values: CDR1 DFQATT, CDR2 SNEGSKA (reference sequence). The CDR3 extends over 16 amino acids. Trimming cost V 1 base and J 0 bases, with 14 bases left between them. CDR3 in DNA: TGCAGTGCTAGAGGACCGGGACAAGCTAGCACAGATACGCAGTATTTT. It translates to CSARGPGQASTDTQYF.

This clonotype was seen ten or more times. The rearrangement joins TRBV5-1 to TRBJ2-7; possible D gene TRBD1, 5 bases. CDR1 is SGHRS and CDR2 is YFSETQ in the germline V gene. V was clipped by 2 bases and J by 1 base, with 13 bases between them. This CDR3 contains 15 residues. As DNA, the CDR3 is TGCGCCAGCAGCTTAGGGCCAGGGTCATCCTACGAGCAGTACTTC. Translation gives CASSLGPGSSYEQYF.

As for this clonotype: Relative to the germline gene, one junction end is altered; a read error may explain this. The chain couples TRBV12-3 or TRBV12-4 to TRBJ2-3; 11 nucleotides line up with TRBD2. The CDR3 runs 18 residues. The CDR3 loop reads CASSSSETSGVRADTQYF. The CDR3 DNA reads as TGTGCCAGTAGTTCAAGCGAGACTAGCGGGGTGAGAGCAGATACGCAGTATTTT.

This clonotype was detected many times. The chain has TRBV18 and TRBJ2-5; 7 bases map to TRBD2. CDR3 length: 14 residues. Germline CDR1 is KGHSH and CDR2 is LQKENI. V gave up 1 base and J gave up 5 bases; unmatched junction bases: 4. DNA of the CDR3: TGTGCCAGCTCACCACGGGGAGGGTCGGAGACCCAGTACTTC. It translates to CASSPRGGSETQYF.

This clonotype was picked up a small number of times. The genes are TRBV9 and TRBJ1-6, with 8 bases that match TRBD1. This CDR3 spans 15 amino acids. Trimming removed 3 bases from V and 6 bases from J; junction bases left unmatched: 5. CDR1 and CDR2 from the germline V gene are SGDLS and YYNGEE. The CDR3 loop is CASSGQGASNSPLHF. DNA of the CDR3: TGTGCCAGCAGCGGGCAGGGGGCTAGTAATTCACCCCTCCACTTT.

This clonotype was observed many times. The CDR3 region is CATGRGTDTQYF. CDR3 nucleotides: TGTGCCACCGGGCGGGGCACAGATACGCAGTATTTT. This sequence joins TRBV6-5 and TRBJ2-3; tentatively, D is TRBD2 (5 bases). Germline assignment: CDR1 MNHEY and CDR2 SVGAGI. Trimming took 10 bases from V and 1 from J, leaving 9 bases between them. This CDR3 spans 12 amino acids.

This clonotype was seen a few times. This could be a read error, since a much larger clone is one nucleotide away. The CDR3 here is CASSYRDISYNEQYF. The CDR3 nucleotides read TGTGCCAGCAGTTACCGGGACATCTCCTACAATGAGCAGTACTTC. V and J are TRBV6-5 and TRBJ2-7; a weak D match, TRBD1 (6 bases). Germline V lookup: CDR1 MNHEY, CDR2 SVGAGI. The CDR3 length is 15 residues. The V end was cut by 2 bases, the J end by 7 bases, with 18 bases between.

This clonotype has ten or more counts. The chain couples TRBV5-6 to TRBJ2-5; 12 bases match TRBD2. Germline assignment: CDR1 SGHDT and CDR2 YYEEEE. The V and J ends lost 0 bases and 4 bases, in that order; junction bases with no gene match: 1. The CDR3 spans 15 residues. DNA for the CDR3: TGTGCCAGCAGCTTGGGGGGACTAGCGGGAGAGACCCAGTACTTC. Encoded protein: CASSLGGLAGETQYF.

CDR3 sequence: CSVAWSTNTGELFF. The DNA of the CDR3 is TGCAGCGTTGCCTGGAGTACGAACACCGGGGAGCTGTTTTTT. The chain joins TRBV29-1 to TRBJ2-2; D is unresolved. The CDR3 consists of 14 residues. The V end lost 4 bases, the J end lost 0 bases, and 9 bases lay between the germline ends. From germline, CDR1 is SQVTM and CDR2 ANQGSEA.

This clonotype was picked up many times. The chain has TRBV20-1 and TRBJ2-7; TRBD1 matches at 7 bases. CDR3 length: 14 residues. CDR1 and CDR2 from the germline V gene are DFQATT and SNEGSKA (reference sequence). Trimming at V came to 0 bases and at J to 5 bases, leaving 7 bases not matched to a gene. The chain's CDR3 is CSARDRDRVDEQYF. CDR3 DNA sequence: TGCAGTGCTAGAGATAGAGACAGGGTGGACGAGCAGTACTTC.

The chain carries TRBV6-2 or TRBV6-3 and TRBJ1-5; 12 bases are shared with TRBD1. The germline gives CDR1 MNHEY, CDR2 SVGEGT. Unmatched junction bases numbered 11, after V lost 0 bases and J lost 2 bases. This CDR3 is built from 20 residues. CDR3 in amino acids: CASSYSLGTGGAIGNQPQHF. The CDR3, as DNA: TGTGCCAGCAGTTACTCACTCGGGACAGGGGGCGCGATTGGCAATCAGCCCCAGCATTTT.

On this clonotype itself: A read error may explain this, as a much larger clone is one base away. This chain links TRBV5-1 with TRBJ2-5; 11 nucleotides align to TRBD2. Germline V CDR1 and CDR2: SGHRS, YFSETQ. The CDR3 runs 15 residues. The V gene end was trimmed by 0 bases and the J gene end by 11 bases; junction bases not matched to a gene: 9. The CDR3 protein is CASSLVAGGLNEQYF. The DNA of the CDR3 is TGCGCCAGCAGCTTGGTAGCGGGGGGGCTCAATGAGCAGTACTTC. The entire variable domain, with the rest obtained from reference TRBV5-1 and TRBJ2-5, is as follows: KAGVTQTPRYLIKTRGQQVTLSCSPISGHRSVSWYQQTPGQGLQFLFEYFSETQRNKGNFPGRFSGRQFSNSRSEMNVSTLELGDSALYLCASSLVAGGLNEQYFGPGTRLLVL.

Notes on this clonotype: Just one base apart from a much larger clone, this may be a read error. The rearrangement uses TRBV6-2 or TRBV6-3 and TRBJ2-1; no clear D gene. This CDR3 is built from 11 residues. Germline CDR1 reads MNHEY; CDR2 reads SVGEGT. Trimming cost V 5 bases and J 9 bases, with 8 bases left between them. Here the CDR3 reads CASSRTSEQFF. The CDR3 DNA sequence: TGTGCCAGCAGTCGAACGAGTGAGCAGTTCTTC.

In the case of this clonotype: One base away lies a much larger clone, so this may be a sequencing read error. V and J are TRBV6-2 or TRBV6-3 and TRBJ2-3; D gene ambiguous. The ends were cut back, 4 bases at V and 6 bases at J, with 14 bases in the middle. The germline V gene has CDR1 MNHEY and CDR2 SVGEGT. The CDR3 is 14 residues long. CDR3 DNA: TGTGCCAGCAGTTGCACTTCCCCTCGGGATACGCAGTATTTT. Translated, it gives CASSCTSPRDTQYF.

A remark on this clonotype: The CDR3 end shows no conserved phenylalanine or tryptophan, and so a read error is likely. The CDR3 coding sequence is TGTGCCAGCAGCCAGGTACAGGGGGAGACCCAGTACTTA. Protein: CASSQVQGETQYL. This sequence joins TRBV7-3 and TRBJ2-5; TRBD1 agrees at 7 bases. Germline CDR1 is SGHTA and CDR2 is FQGTGA. V was pared by 5 bases and J by 5 bases, with 5 bases of the junction left unmatched. There are 13 residues in the CDR3.

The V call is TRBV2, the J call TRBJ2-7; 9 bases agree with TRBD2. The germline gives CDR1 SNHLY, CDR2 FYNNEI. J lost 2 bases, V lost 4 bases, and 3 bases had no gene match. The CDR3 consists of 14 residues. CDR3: CASSGLADTYEQYF. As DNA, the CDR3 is TGTGCCAGCAGTGGACTAGCGGACACCTACGAGCAGTACTTC.

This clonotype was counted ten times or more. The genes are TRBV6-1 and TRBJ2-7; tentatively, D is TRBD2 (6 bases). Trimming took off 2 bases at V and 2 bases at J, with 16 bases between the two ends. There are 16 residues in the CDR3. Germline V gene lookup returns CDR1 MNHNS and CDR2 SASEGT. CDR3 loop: CASSEPGRGGAYEQYF. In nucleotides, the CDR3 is TGTGCCAGCAGTGAACCGGGTAGGGGAGGCGCCTACGAGCAGTACTTC.

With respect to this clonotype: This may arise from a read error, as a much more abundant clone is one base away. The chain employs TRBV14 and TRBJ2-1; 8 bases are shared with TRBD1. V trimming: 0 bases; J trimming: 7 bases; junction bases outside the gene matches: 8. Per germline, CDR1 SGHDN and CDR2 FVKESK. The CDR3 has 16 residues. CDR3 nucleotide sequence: TGTGCCAGCAGCCAAGAACCTGGACAGGGAGAAAATGAGCAGTTCTTC. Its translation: CASSQEPGQGENEQFF.